These 23 T cell receptor beta chains originate from one sample sequenced in a study of response to subunit inactivated influenza vaccine. TCRdb re-analysed the RT-PCR reads in MiXCR, keeping a single row per CDR3 protein. The table records around 710,000 distinct CDR3 sequences, around 13% of them present only once. This specimen consisted of PBMCs from blood, obtained 14 days before vaccination. The receptors originated from a man aged 45-60 years who received an inactivated influenza vaccine.

This clonotype was seen ten or more times. The rearrangement links TRBV5-5 to TRBJ2-2, with 11 bases aligning to TRBD1. In germline, CDR1 is SGHKS, CDR2 YYEKEE (reference sequence). V dropped 3 bases and J dropped 2; count of bases not matched to a gene: 3. This CDR3 contains 16 residues. The CDR3 reads CASSWGQGVNTGELFF. In nucleotides, the CDR3 is TGTGCCAGCAGCTGGGGACAGGGGGTAAACACCGGGGAGCTGTTTTTT.

This rearrangement joins TRBV12-3 or TRBV12-4 to TRBJ2-7, with D perhaps TRBD1 (5 bases). The CDR3 runs 16 residues. Between the trimmed V and J ends, which lost 3 bases and 3 bases, there was a span of 18 bases. The CDR3 DNA reads as TGTGCCAGCAGTTTGGGGCCCGGTGGCCCGAGCTACGAGCAGTACTTC. Translated: CASSLGPGGPSYEQYF.

This clonotype was found a few times. The chain couples TRBV14 to TRBJ1-6, with D unclear. CDR3 length: 15 amino acids. The germline gives CDR1 SGHDN, CDR2 FVKESK. Trimming stripped 1 base from V and 3 bases from J, with 7 bases between. The CDR3 loop is CASSQAGVYNSPLHF. The DNA of the CDR3 is TGTGCCAGCAGCCAAGCGGGAGTCTATAATTCACCCCTCCACTTT.

The chain couples TRBV20-1 to TRBJ2-3; D remains ambiguous. The CDR3 is 12 residues long. The germline gives CDR1 DFQATT, CDR2 SNEGSKA (reference sequence). V was trimmed by 6 bases and J by 4 bases, leaving 11 bases between them. CDR3: CSAQDGADTQYF. The CDR3 DNA sequence: TGCAGTGCGCAGGATGGGGCAGATACGCAGTATTTT.

This chain connects TRBV24-1 to TRBJ2-5; 7 bases agree with TRBD1. CDR1 and CDR2 from the germline V gene are KGHDR and SFDVKD. There are 13 residues in the CDR3. J was trimmed by 5 bases and V by 7 bases; bases with no gene match: 6. The CDR3 region is CATRDRSGETQYF. CDR3 in DNA: TGTGCCACCAGGGACAGGTCGGGGGAGACCCAGTACTTC.

This clonotype was seen only a few times. The rearrangement uses TRBV19 and TRBJ2-2, with D tentatively TRBD2 (5 bases). The V gene lost 8 bases and the J gene lost 1 base, with 17 bases spanning the gap. The CDR3 totals 16 residues. In germline, CDR1 is LNHDA, CDR2 SQIVND (reference sequence). CDR3 loop: CASSFRGDRNTGELFF. As DNA, the CDR3 is TGTGCCAGTTCCTTCCGGGGTGACCGGAACACCGGGGAGCTGTTTTTT.

This clonotype was seen a few times. J is TRBJ2-1 and V is TRBV20-1; 10 positions agree with TRBD2. The CDR3 totals 14 residues. The germline V gene encodes CDR1 DFQATT and CDR2 SNEGSKA (reference sequence). The CDR3 reads CRVTSGVPDNEQFF. In nucleotides, the CDR3 is TGCAGGGTCACTAGCGGGGTCCCGGACAATGAGCAGTTCTTC.

The chain combines TRBV28 with TRBJ2-1, with 8 bases fitting TRBD2. CDR3 size: 16 residues. V gave up 6 bases and J gave up 1 base; unmatched junction bases: 8. The germline V gene has CDR1 MDHEN and CDR2 SYDVKM. The CDR3 loop reads CASRGRGRKSYNEQFF. For the CDR3, the DNA is TGTGCCAGCAGGGGACGCGGGAGGAAGTCCTACAATGAGCAGTTCTTC.

This clonotype was detected a few times. CDR3 in amino acids: CASRPGHLPNEQFF. The DNA of the CDR3 is TGTGCCAGCAGGCCGGGACATCTTCCCAATGAGCAGTTCTTC. This chain connects TRBV7-2 to TRBJ2-1; D perhaps matches TRBD1 (6 bases). V was trimmed by 6 bases and J by 6 bases, leaving 15 bases between them. From germline, CDR1 is SGHTA and CDR2 FQGNSA. CDR3 length: 14 amino acids.

Turning to this clonotype: Germline is not matched at one junction end, which may reflect a read error. The V gene is TRBV20-1, the J gene TRBJ2-5, with 8 bases that match TRBD1. Germline V lookup: CDR1 DFQATT, CDR2 SNEGSKA (reference sequence). The CDR3 has 17 residues. The CDR3 DNA sequence: TGCTGTGCTAGAGATCTGGCAGGGGGCGAAAACCAAGAGACCCAGTACTTC. Protein sequence: CCARDLAGGENQETQYF.

The CDR3 region has the DNA TGTGCCAGCAGTTTGCTACGGGACTCCTACGAGCAGTACTTC. The encoded protein is CASSLLRDSYEQYF. The V and J genes are TRBV12-3 or TRBV12-4 and TRBJ2-7, with D perhaps matching TRBD2 (5 bases). This CDR3 region has 14 residues. V lost 3 bases and J lost 0, with 9 bases in between.

This chain uses TRBV4-2 with TRBJ1-1; TRBD1 is a possible D gene (5 bases). Germline assignment: CDR1 LGHNA and CDR2 YNFKEQ. Deletions cut 5 bases from V and 6 bases from J, with 16 bases between. This CDR3 has 14 residues. The DNA of the CDR3 is TGTGCCAGCAGCATCAGGGACGCTGCGGCTGAAGCTTTCTTT. Its protein is CASSIRDAAAEAFF.

The V call is TRBV7-9, the J call TRBJ1-6; 7 positions agree with TRBD1. Trimming took 3 bases from V and 4 from J; bases not matched to a gene: 6. Germline values: CDR1 SEHNR, CDR2 FQNEAQ (reference sequence). The CDR3 sequence is 16 residues long. Here the CDR3 reads CASSFHGQEYNSPLHF. The CDR3 DNA reads as TGTGCCAGCAGCTTCCACGGACAGGAGTATAATTCACCCCTCCACTTT.

This clonotype was counted at least ten times. The chain recombines TRBV29-1 with TRBJ2-3, with 10 bases identical to TRBD2. This CDR3 has 13 residues. V lost 8 bases and J lost 3; bases outside the gene matches: 5. Germline loops: CDR1 SQVTM, CDR2 ANQGSEA. CDR3 nucleotide sequence: TGCAGCTTCTCTAGCGGGAGAACAGATACGCAGTATTTT. This sequence encodes CSFSSGRTDTQYF.

The genes are TRBV15 and TRBJ2-7; D possibly corresponds to TRBD1 (6 bases). V was trimmed by 0 bases and J by 3 bases, leaving 9 bases between them. The CDR3 sequence is 14 residues long. Germline V CDR1 and CDR2: LNHNV, YYDKDF (reference sequence). CDR3 sequence: CATSREDSSYEQYF. In DNA form, the CDR3 reads TGTGCCACCAGCAGAGAGGACAGCAGCTACGAGCAGTACTTC.

This clonotype was detected a few times. The gene calls are TRBV11-2 and TRBJ2-5; D is possibly TRBD1 (5 bases). The CDR3 totals 14 residues. CDR1 SGHAT and CDR2 FQNNGV come from the germline V gene. V dropped 3 bases and J dropped 3 bases, with 11 bases sitting between them. CDR3 nucleotides: TGTGCCAGCAGCTTCACAGGAATTAAAGAGACCCAGTACTTC. This encodes CASSFTGIKETQYF.

This clonotype was seen only a few times. The V gene is TRBV21-1, the J gene TRBJ2-3; TRBD2, the table's D call, was not compared with the DNA. TRBV21-1 is a known pseudogene. The CDR3 has 17 amino acids. Here the CDR3 DNA reads TGTGCCAGCAGCCCCCCGGGCACTAGCGGGTCTGCAGATACGCAGTATTTT. Protein sequence: CASSPPGTSGSADTQYF.

The gene calls are TRBV5-1 and TRBJ2-4; 7 nucleotides agree with TRBD1. V dropped 4 bases and J dropped 1; count of bases not matched to a gene: 5. Germline V gene sequence: CDR1 SGHRS, CDR2 YFSETQ. This CDR3 has 15 amino acids. CDR3 region: CASSEGAGAKNIQYF. Written as DNA, the CDR3 is TGCGCCAGCAGCGAGGGGGCTGGGGCCAAAAACATTCAGTACTTC.

The chain employs TRBV10-3 and TRBJ2-2; the D gene could be TRBD1 or TRBD2 (5 bases each). CDR3 length: 12 amino acids. V lost 5 bases and J 6 bases, leaving 7 bases between the germline ends. CDR1 ENHRY and CDR2 SYGVKD come from the germline V gene. CDR3: CAISSGPGELFF. CDR3 DNA sequence: TGTGCCATCAGTTCGGGGCCCGGGGAGCTGTTTTTT.

Concerning this clonotype itself: Lacking the conserved final phenylalanine or tryptophan, this CDR3 likely reflects a read error. The chain is built from TRBV9 and TRBJ2-3; D gene ambiguous. The CDR3 is made up of 13 amino acids. Deletions cut 0 bases from V and 7 bases from J, with 9 bases between. CDR1 SGDLS and CDR2 YYNGEE come from the germline V gene. CDR3 protein: CASSVAPLNTQYS. CDR3 nucleotides: TGTGCCAGCAGCGTAGCTCCCCTTAATACGCAGTATTCT.

The sample holds a few counts of this clonotype. The chain combines TRBV6-1 with TRBJ2-1; TRBD2 matches 9 bases. Germline-derived CDR1 and CDR2 are MNHNS and SASEGT. There are 18 residues in the CDR3. The junction had 14 bases not matched to a gene; V was cut back by 5 bases and J by 3 bases. CDR3: CASSKGGLLAGVYNEQFF. The CDR3, as DNA: TGTGCCAGCAGTAAAGGGGGGTTGTTAGCGGGGGTCTACAATGAGCAGTTCTTC.

Remarks on this clonotype: A clone one base away is much larger, so this may be a read error. This rearrangement joins TRBV4-3 to TRBJ2-2; tentatively, D is TRBD1 or TRBD2 (5 bases each). Germline V gene sequence: CDR1 LGHNA, CDR2 YSLEER. V was clipped by 4 bases and J by 6 bases, with 15 bases between them. The CDR3 is 15 residues long. CDR3 nucleotides: TGCGCCAGCAGCCGAGGGGCTTTCAGGGCCGGGGAGCTGTTTTTT. It is translated as CASSRGAFRAGELFF.

This clonotype was counted only a few times. A much larger clone lies one base from this, so it may be a read error. This rearrangement joins TRBV5-1 to TRBJ2-3, with TRBD1 identical over 9 bases. Germline V CDR1 and CDR2: SGHRS, YFSETQ. The CDR3 sequence is 14 residues long. With V trimmed by 3 bases and J by 2 bases, 1 base remained unmatched. In nucleotides, the CDR3 is TGCGCCAGCAGCTGGGACAGGGTCACAGATACGCAGTATTTT. Protein: CASSWDRVTDTQYF.